These 27 T cell receptor beta chains share one sample of origin, sequenced in a study of blood T cell repertoires in COVID-19. Sequenced by immunoSEQ multiplex PCR; TCRdb stores in-frame clones only, minus some. The sample shows approximately 260,000 clones, roughly 83% of them seen only once. Sequencing was carried out using peripheral blood. The receptors stem from a man aged 60-69 years who had recovered from COVID-19.

CDR3 residues: CASSEAVGGGANTGELFF. Written as DNA, the CDR3 is TGTGCCAGCAGTGAAGCGGTTGGGGGGGGAGCGAACACCGGGGAGCTGTTTTTT. This sequence joins TRBV6-1 and TRBJ2-2; 7 bases fit TRBD2. The J segment lost 0 bases and the V segment lost 0 bases, leaving 7 bases of the junction unmatched. The CDR3 is 18 amino acids. The germline gives CDR1 MNHNS, CDR2 SASEGT.

The chain links TRBV7-9 to TRBJ2-3; 14 bases agree with TRBD2. Germline CDR1 reads SEHNR; CDR2 reads FQNEAQ (reference sequence). The trim removed 5 bases at V and 5 bases at J, leaving 12 bases unmatched. The CDR3 loop spans 18 amino acids. CDR3 loop: CASSLGTSGRGPGDTQYF. DNA for the CDR3: TGTGCCAGCAGCCTCGGGACTAGCGGGAGAGGTCCCGGAGATACGCAGTATTTT. The whole variable domain, filled in from reference TRBV7-9 and TRBJ2-3, reads DTGVSQNPRHKITKRGQNVTFRCDPISEHNRLYWYRQTLGQGPEFLTYFQNEAQLEKSRLLSDRFSAERPKGSFSTLEIQRTEQGDSAMYLCASSLGTSGRGPGDTQYFGPGTRLTVL.

The V gene is TRBV7-3, the J gene TRBJ2-1; maybe TRBD2 (5 bases). Germline V gives CDR1 SGHTA, CDR2 FQGTGA. V was cut by 4 bases and J by 6 bases, with 10 bases left in between. CDR3 length equals 13 residues. This chain's CDR3 is CASSSGSLNEQFF. For the CDR3, the DNA is TGTGCCAGCAGCTCGGGGAGTCTCAATGAGCAGTTCTTC.

This chain connects TRBV3-1 (or the pseudogene TRBV3-2) to TRBJ2-2, with 12 bases fitting TRBD2. The CDR3 runs 17 residues. Germline CDR1 reads LGHDT; CDR2 reads YNNKEL (reference sequence). Losses at the gene ends were 2 bases for V and 7 bases for J; bases not matched to a gene: 8. The CDR3 loop reads CASSQNRLAGESGELFF. In DNA form, the CDR3 reads TGTGCCAGCAGCCAAAACCGACTAGCGGGAGAGAGCGGGGAGCTGTTTTTT.

This clone showed up just once. The J gene is TRBJ2-1, the V gene TRBV4-2; possible D gene TRBD1, 6 bases. This CDR3 contains 15 residues. The germline gives CDR1 LGHNA, CDR2 YNFKEQ. Trimming took off 4 bases at V and 4 bases at J, with 14 bases between the two ends. The CDR3 loop is CASSPIGTSYNEQFF. The CDR3 bases are TGTGCCAGCAGCCCGATTGGGACAAGTTACAATGAGCAGTTCTTC.

In its sample, this clone was seen a few times. V is TRBV19 and J is TRBJ2-2; TRBD2 is a possible D gene (5 bases). CDR1 is LNHDA and CDR2 is SQIVND in the germline V gene (reference sequence). The V end lost 6 bases, the J end lost 5 bases, and 16 bases lay between the germline ends. CDR3 size: 15 residues. DNA for the CDR3: TGTGCCAGTAGGAAAGGACGGGGAAATACCGGGGAGCTGTTTTTT. This translates into CASRKGRGNTGELFF.

This chain connects TRBV19 to TRBJ1-1, with TRBD1 matching over 9 bases. V was clipped by 10 bases and J by 3 bases; unmatched bases: 15. The CDR3 runs to 16 residues. Germline CDR1 LNHDA, CDR2 SQIVND (reference sequence). The chain's CDR3 is CATFPPGQGIDTEAFF. The CDR3 region has the DNA TGTGCCACTTTCCCCCCGGGACAGGGAATTGACACTGAAGCTTTCTTT.

V is TRBV4-1 and J is TRBJ1-3; the D is unclear. The CDR3 runs 13 residues. Trimming stripped 4 bases from V and 2 bases from J, with 6 bases between. Germline V CDR1 and CDR2: MGHRA, YSYEKL. The CDR3 DNA reads TGCGCCAGCAGCCTAAACACTGGAAACACCATATATTTT. This translates into CASSLNTGNTIYF.

CDR3 DNA sequence: TGTGCCAGCAGTACTCGACAGGGGGCAAATGAAAAACTGTTTTTT. It codes for CASSTRQGANEKLFF. V usage is TRBV28 and J usage is TRBJ1-4; 10 bases align to TRBD1. Germline lookup yields CDR1 MDHEN and CDR2 SYDVKM. The CDR3 spans 15 residues. With 5 bases clipped from V and 5 bases from J, the junction kept 5 bases outside the gene matches.

The gene calls are TRBV28 and TRBJ1-1, with D uncertain. Trimming shortened V by 2 bases and J by 6 bases, and 16 bases separated the two germline ends. The germline V gene encodes CDR1 MDHEN and CDR2 SYDVKM. This CDR3 has 15 residues. CDR3 in DNA: TGTGCCAGCAGTTTAACGGGTCCTAGTTATCCTGAAGCTTTCTTT. Amino acid sequence: CASSLTGPSYPEAFF.

This clone showed up just once. The chain recombines TRBV19 with TRBJ2-7; 10 bases map to TRBD1. This CDR3 is built from 13 residues. The germline V gene encodes CDR1 LNHDA and CDR2 SQIVND (reference sequence). With V trimmed by 5 bases and J by 6 bases, 4 bases remained unmatched. The CDR3 DNA is TGTGCCAGTAGTCCGGGACAGGGGCGCGAGCAGTACTTC. Its translation is CASSPGQGREQYF.

The chain employs TRBV18 and TRBJ2-2; TRBD1 matches 8 bases. The CDR3 is made up of 15 amino acids. Germline trimming cut 3 bases from V and 4 bases from J; bases unmatched to any gene: 4. From germline, CDR1 is KGHSH and CDR2 LQKENI. The CDR3, as DNA: TGTGCCAGCTCACCCCGGGACAGGAGCACCGGGGAGCTGTTTTTT. As protein: CASSPRDRSTGELFF.

The rearrangement links TRBV5-1 to TRBJ2-2; 10 positions agree with TRBD2. The CDR3 has 16 residues. In germline, CDR1 is SGHRS, CDR2 YFSETQ. Trimming cost V 0 bases and J 8 bases; bases outside gene matches: 7. CDR3 sequence: CASSLVSSGRSGELFF. The DNA of the CDR3 is TGCGCCAGCAGCTTGGTGTCTAGCGGGAGATCTGGGGAGCTGTTTTTT. Full variable domain (remainder filled in from reference TRBV5-1 and TRBJ2-2): KAGVTQTPRYLIKTRGQQVTLSCSPISGHRSVSWYQQTPGQGLQFLFEYFSETQRNKGNFPGRFSGRQFSNSRSEMNVSTLELGDSALYLCASSLVSSGRSGELFFGEGSRLTVL.

The rearrangement links TRBV12-3 or TRBV12-4 to TRBJ1-3; D uncertain. The CDR3 covers 13 residues. V dropped 9 bases and J dropped 4 bases, with 13 bases sitting between them. DNA for the CDR3: TGTGCCAGTGTGTTCGGGTCAGGAAACACCATATATTTT. Amino acids: CASVFGSGNTIYF.

The rearrangement links TRBV11-2 to TRBJ2-1, with a tentative D call TRBD2 (5 bases). Trimming removed 3 bases from V and 0 bases from J, with 9 bases in between. The CDR3 is made up of 15 amino acids. CDR1 is SGHAT and CDR2 is FQNNGV in the germline V gene. CDR3 sequence: CASSLGSGSYNEQFF. The CDR3 DNA reads TGTGCCAGCAGCTTGGGCAGCGGCTCCTACAATGAGCAGTTCTTC.

The rearrangement uses TRBV6-5 and TRBJ2-7; D ambiguous. This CDR3 has 13 amino acids. Looked up from germline, CDR1 is MNHEY and CDR2 is SVGAGI. V shed 7 bases and J shed 2 bases, with 12 bases lying between them. CDR3 protein: CASKTAVPYEQYF. As DNA, the CDR3 is TGTGCCAGCAAAACTGCTGTACCCTACGAGCAGTACTTC.

V gene TRBV18 combines with J gene TRBJ1-6; TRBD1 agrees at 8 bases. Germline CDR1 and CDR2: KGHSH and LQKENI. After removal of 2 bases from V and 14 bases from J, the junction contained 14 bases not matched to a gene. The CDR3 runs 16 residues. As DNA, the CDR3 is TGTGCCAGCTCACCAGCTGCAGGGGGCGAATTGGGAACCCTCCACTTT. The encoded protein is CASSPAAGGELGTLHF.

The chain employs TRBV6-4 and TRBJ2-1; 9 positions match TRBD2. Trimming removed 3 bases from V and 8 bases from J; junction bases left unmatched: 8. The CDR3 sequence is 15 residues long. Germline CDR1 MRHNA, CDR2 SNTAGT. The CDR3 DNA reads as TGTGCCAGCAGTGAAGAAGCGGGAGGAGGCCATGAGCAGTTCTTC. As protein: CASSEEAGGGHEQFF.

This rearrangement joins TRBV5-1 to TRBJ2-4, with 10 positions matching TRBD1. The CDR3 contains 14 residues. J lost 7 bases, V lost 4 bases, and 5 bases had no gene match. Germline-derived CDR1 and CDR2 are SGHRS and YFSETQ. DNA for the CDR3: TGCGCCAGCAGCACGCGACAGGGGGCTAACATTCAGTACTTC. Its translation: CASSTRQGANIQYF.

V usage is TRBV30 and J usage is TRBJ1-1; no reliable D call. This CDR3 region has 13 residues. Deletions cut 3 bases from V and 0 bases from J, with 8 bases between. Germline V CDR1 and CDR2: GTSNPN, SVGIG (reference sequence). The CDR3 region has the DNA TGTGCCTGGAGCATGGAGGTGAACACTGAAGCTTTCTTT. This codes for CAWSMEVNTEAFF.

This chain connects TRBV28 to TRBJ2-7; 8 nucleotides match TRBD2. Germline CDR1 reads MDHEN; CDR2 reads SYDVKM. J was trimmed by 4 bases and V by 8 bases; bases with no gene match: 10. The CDR3 covers 14 residues. The CDR3 DNA reads as TGTGCCAGCCAGGGGAGCGGGAGCTTTTACGAGCAGTACTTC. It encodes CASQGSGSFYEQYF.

The chain carries TRBV5-1 and TRBJ2-1; the match to TRBD2 covers 8 bases. V shed 0 bases and J 0 bases; nucleotides not matched to a gene: 2. Germline CDR1 and CDR2: SGHRS and YFSETQ. The CDR3 consists of 16 residues. The CDR3 DNA reads TGCGCCAGCAGCTTGGTTAGCGGGAACTCCTACAATGAGCAGTTCTTC. This gives the protein CASSLVSGNSYNEQFF.

This sequence joins TRBV27 and TRBJ2-1, with 11 bases identical to TRBD2. Losses at the gene ends were 7 bases for V and 9 bases for J; bases not matched to a gene: 11. Germline V lookup: CDR1 MNHEY, CDR2 SMNVEV (reference sequence). The CDR3 is 15 residues long. This chain's CDR3 is CASTETSGIIFEQFF. CDR3 DNA sequence: TGTGCCAGCACGGAGACTAGCGGGATTATATTTGAGCAGTTCTTC.

The chain employs TRBV18 and TRBJ2-5; 10 positions match TRBD2. Germline V gene sequence: CDR1 KGHSH, CDR2 LQKENI. Germline trimming cut 6 bases from V and 5 bases from J; bases unmatched to any gene: 6. This CDR3 region has 14 residues. This CDR3 reads CASSPGLAVETQYF. CDR3 coding DNA: TGTGCCAGCTCTCCAGGACTAGCGGTTGAGACCCAGTACTTC.

This clone has a handful of counts. This rearrangement joins TRBV24-1 to TRBJ1-1; TRBD1 aligns across 8 bases. Germline lookup yields CDR1 KGHDR and CDR2 SFDVKD. The CDR3 is 15 residues long. With V trimmed by 9 bases and J by 3 bases, 11 bases remained unmatched. CDR3 in DNA: TGTGCCACCCCACCCGGGACAGGCGAACACACTGAAGCTTTCTTT. It encodes CATPPGTGEHTEAFF.

The J gene is TRBJ1-2, the V gene TRBV7-2, with 9 nucleotides matching TRBD1. The CDR3 length is 16 residues. The V segment lost 5 bases and the J segment 8 bases; nucleotides outside the gene matches: 15. Germline values: CDR1 SGHTA, CDR2 FQGNSA. The CDR3 DNA is TGTGCCAGCAGCCCTTCCGGGACAGGGAGTTTGGGCGGCTACACCTTC. Its translation: CASSPSGTGSLGGYTF.

This chain connects TRBV10-1 to TRBJ2-1; 9 bases are shared with TRBD2. The CDR3 consists of 19 residues. V lost 8 bases and J lost 5; bases outside the gene matches: 22. The V gene's germline CDR1 is WNHNN and CDR2 SYGVQD (reference sequence). The chain's CDR3 is CASDFPHSLLAGVNNEQFF. CDR3 coding DNA: TGCGCCAGCGACTTTCCCCACTCTCTTTTAGCGGGAGTTAACAATGAGCAGTTCTTC.